This T cell receptor beta chain is drawn from a study of T-cell reconstitution after alpha-beta-depleted transplantation in children. Study-wide results and limits: T cells produced anew were the main source of T-cell counts and diversity one year after transplant.

Trimming removed 5 bases from V and 2 bases from J, with 21 bases in between. The CDR3 has 17 amino acids. With respect to this clonotype: Its antigen is not known.

Researchers prepared the TCRbeta library using unique molecular identifiers, the study reports. A single record per CDR3 protein comes from TCRdb applying MiXCR to the PCR reads. The sample records about 150,000 distinct CDR3 sequences, around 10% being singletons. The receptor comes from a female patient between 2 and 15 years old who had a stem cell transplant for congenital amegakaryocytic thrombocytopenia, so the T cells may come from the graft donor. This chain links TRBV12-3 or TRBV12-4 with TRBJ2-5; D may be TRBD1 or TRBD2 (6 bases each). The input for sequencing was PBMCs, mostly from graft donor cells, taken 180 days after TCRalphabeta/CD19-depleted stem cell transplant. The CDR3 reads CASSLFPPGGRQETQYF. The CDR3 DNA is TGTGCCAGCAGTCTCTTTCCTCCCGGGGGCAGGCAAGAGACCCAGTACTTC.